This TCR beta chain was captured in a study of CD8+CD57+ T cells in acquired aplastic anemia. Study results and caveats: Roughly 30 CD8+ CDR3 sequences occurred in both the patients and the controls. For CD8+ Simpson's diversity, patients and controls showed no significant difference.

CDR3 length: 14 amino acids. Germline V lookup: CDR1 SGHVS, CDR2 FQNEAQ. V was cut by 1 base and J by 7 bases, with 11 bases left in between. Individuals selected for sequencing had exhibited CD8+CD57+ cell expansion on flow cytometry. By the time of blood sampling, patients had still received no therapy. It was genomic DNA that served as the template for profiling TCR beta VDJ and CDR3. TCRdb reprocessed the reads with MiXCR, giving one entry per CDR3 protein. The data hold approximately 150,000 distinct CDR3 sequences, with around 43% observed a single time. A remark on this clonotype: Its antigen remains unknown.

The receptor was derived from a human donor with aplastic anemia. The sequencing sample was made of sorted CD4+, CD8+, or CD8+CD57+ T cells (not recorded which) from PBMCs. V usage is TRBV7-8 and J usage is TRBJ1-5; D is unresolved. The CDR3 region has the DNA TGTGCCAGCAGCTTAGTAAGGGAAGGACAGCCCCAGCATTTT. Translation: CASSLVREGQPQHF. Filled out from reference TRBV7-8 and TRBJ1-5, the complete variable domain reads GAGVSQSPRYKVAKRGQDVALRCDPISGHVSLFWYQQALGQGPEFLTYFQNEAQLDKSGLPSDRFFAERPEGSVSTLKIQRTQQEDSAVYLCASSLVREGQPQHFGDGTRLSIL.